This entry is about one T cell receptor beta chain. This CDR3 contains 16 residues. Trimming at V came to 5 bases and at J to 1 base, leaving 4 bases not matched to a gene. The V gene's germline CDR1 is SEHNR and CDR2 FQNEAQ (reference sequence). The data stem from a study of blood T cell repertoires in COVID-19. Study information: COVID-19 samples from acute and convalescent phases originated in the United States, Italy and Spain. T cells, B-cell-depleted T cells, or PBMCs provided the cDNA or gDNA that served as material.

Original methodology: Reference gene primer amplification gave nucleated cell count estimates. Profiling relied on immunoSEQ multiplex PCR, and the TCRdb table lists in-frame clones only, not all of them. V and J calls and clone size follow that table, whereas D and trimming were derived from the DNA. The table has some 80,000 clones, around four fifths seen once. Seattle patients were enrolled while actively infected and followed longitudinally. This receptor was identified in a man between 60 and 70 years old with COVID-19, enrolled during active disease. This chain joins TRBV7-9 and TRBJ2-3, with 12 bases matching TRBD2. Source material: peripheral blood. DNA of the CDR3: TGTGCCAGCAGCGCCCGACTAGCGGGAGGCACAGATACGCAGTATTTT. It yields the protein CASSARLAGGTDTQYF.